These 27 T cell receptor beta chains were all obtained from the same sample, sequenced in a study of Graves' ophthalmopathy and Graves' hyperthyroidism. Amplification of the TCR beta CDR3 regions used RNA transcripts (as template). First-round RT-PCR with HTBI primers preceded a second-round multiplex PCR. TCRdb re-analysed the multiplex PCR reads in MiXCR, keeping a single row per CDR3 protein. The sample shows some 380,000 distinct CDR3 sequences, less than 20% of them seen only once. The sequenced material came from peripheral blood. Source of these receptors: a woman aged 18-29 years with stable Graves' hyperthyroidism.

This clonotype was detected only a few times. The rearrangement uses TRBV7-3 and TRBJ1-6; the D is unclear. CDR1 and CDR2 (germline): SGHTA, FQGTGA. With 1 base removed from V and 6 bases from J, the gap between germline ends came to 13 bases. The CDR3 loop spans 16 amino acids. This CDR3 reads CASSLRARGSNSPLHF. The DNA of the CDR3 is TGTGCCAGCAGCTTAAGGGCGCGAGGGAGTAATTCACCCCTCCACTTT.

The chain is built from TRBV12-3 or TRBV12-4 and TRBJ1-1; 8 nucleotides line up with TRBD1. After removal of 1 base from V and 5 bases from J, the junction contained 9 bases not matched to a gene. The CDR3 is 16 amino acids. The CDR3 DNA reads as TGTGCCAGCAGTTTAGGCGGACAGGGCACGAGTACTGAAGCTTTCTTT. Translation: CASSLGGQGTSTEAFF.

In the case of this clonotype: Germline and junction disagree at one end, which may indicate a read error. The chain joins TRBV5-4 to TRBJ2-2; a weak D match, TRBD2 (5 bases). In germline, CDR1 is SGHNT, CDR2 YYREEE (reference sequence). This CDR3 region has 13 residues. The CDR3 nucleotides are TGTGCCAGCAGCGTTCGATGGACCGGGAAGCTGTTTTTT. Its protein product is CASSVRWTGKLFF.

This clonotype was counted many times. The J gene is TRBJ2-5, the V gene TRBV28; 9 positions agree with TRBD2. This CDR3 has 14 amino acids. Unmatched junction bases numbered 6, after V lost 7 bases and J lost 3 bases. Germline V gene lookup returns CDR1 MDHEN and CDR2 SYDVKM. The CDR3 sequence is CASTAGGLEETQYF. The CDR3 bases are TGTGCCAGCACAGCGGGGGGCCTGGAAGAGACCCAGTACTTC.

This chain uses TRBV14 with TRBJ2-2, with D maybe TRBD1 (5 bases). The CDR3 runs 18 residues. Trimming took off 2 bases at V and 0 bases at J, with 16 bases between the two ends. CDR1 and CDR2 from the germline V gene are SGHDN and FVKESK. CDR3 DNA sequence: TGTGCCAGCAGCCAACCGCTCGGACATCCTGCGAACACCGGGGAGCTGTTTTTT. It encodes CASSQPLGHPANTGELFF.

V usage is TRBV3-1 and J usage is TRBJ1-6, with D possibly TRBD1 on 5 matching bases. CDR1 is LGHDT and CDR2 is YNNKEL in the germline V gene (reference sequence). This CDR3 has 13 residues. V was clipped by 6 bases and J by 11 bases, with 14 bases between them. The CDR3 bases are TGTGCCAGCAGACCAAGTCAGGGAACACCCCTCCACTTT. Amino acids: CASRPSQGTPLHF.

This clonotype was seen many times. The chain is built from TRBV6-1 and TRBJ1-5, with D perhaps TRBD1 (5 bases). CDR3 size: 16 residues. Trimming shortened V by 4 bases and J by 3 bases, and 16 bases separated the two germline ends. The V gene's germline CDR1 is MNHNS and CDR2 SASEGT. The CDR3 nucleotides are TGTGCCAGCAGTGGGTTCGGGGCAGGGATCAATCAGCCCCAGCATTTT. It codes for CASSGFGAGINQPQHF.

This clonotype was recorded at least ten times. This rearrangement joins TRBV2 to TRBJ2-7, with D possibly matching TRBD2 (6 bases). V lost 1 base and J lost 5, with 15 bases in between. This CDR3 is built from 15 residues. Per the germline V gene, CDR1 is SNHLY and CDR2 is FYNNEI. The CDR3 here is CASSEDRQGGHEQYF. CDR3 coding DNA: TGTGCCAGCAGTGAAGACCGGCAGGGAGGCCACGAGCAGTACTTC.

Many counts were recorded for this clonotype. This rearrangement joins TRBV12-3 or TRBV12-4 to TRBJ2-5; 9 nucleotides line up with TRBD1. This CDR3 is 14 amino acids long. V lost 7 bases and J lost 4; bases outside the gene matches: 7. The CDR3 coding sequence is TGTGCCAGCAACCGGGACAGGGTTGTAGAGACCCAGTACTTC. Translation gives CASNRDRVVETQYF.

This clonotype showed up many times. The V and J genes are TRBV6-5 and TRBJ1-2, with 7 bases aligning to TRBD1. Germline V lookup: CDR1 MNHEY, CDR2 SVGAGI. J lost 8 bases, V lost 2 bases, and 8 bases had no gene match. The CDR3 sequence is 14 residues long. DNA for the CDR3: TGTGCCAGCAGTTACCTTGGGCCAGGGGGAGGCTACACCTTC. This sequence encodes CASSYLGPGGGYTF.

This clonotype was observed many times. The chain combines TRBV24-1 with TRBJ1-2; D gene uncertain. Looked up from germline, CDR1 is KGHDR and CDR2 is SFDVKD. V lost 7 bases and J 3 bases, leaving 8 bases between the germline ends. The CDR3 covers 12 residues. The CDR3 nucleotides read TGTGCCACCAGCCGGGATGACTATGGCTACACCTTC. It translates to CATSRDDYGYTF.

This clonotype was counted ten times or more. The CDR3 reads CASSLMTGQRLTYGYTF. The CDR3 DNA reads as TGTGCCAGCAGCTTGATGACAGGGCAACGGTTGACCTATGGCTACACCTTC. The chain recombines TRBV5-4 with TRBJ1-2; TRBD1 agrees at 7 bases. The germline CDR1 and CDR2 sequences are SGHNT and YYREEE (reference sequence). The CDR3 spans 17 residues. V lost 1 base to trimming and J lost 4 bases; unmatched junction nucleotides: 13.

This clonotype was seen ten or more times. The rearrangement uses TRBV6-2 or TRBV6-3 and TRBJ1-5; the D is unclear. V was trimmed by 3 bases and J by 0 bases, leaving 9 bases between them. CDR1 and CDR2 from the germline V gene are MNHEY and SVGEGT. This CDR3 is 15 amino acids long. Here the CDR3 reads CASSYRRASNQPQHF. The CDR3 DNA reads as TGTGCCAGCAGTTATCGACGGGCTAGCAATCAGCCCCAGCATTTT.

This clonotype was seen ten or more times. The rearrangement links TRBV7-2 to TRBJ1-1, with D unclear. Germline V CDR1 and CDR2: SGHTA, FQGNSA. This CDR3 has 15 residues. V shed 5 bases and J shed 0 bases, with 13 bases lying between them. The DNA for the CDR3 is TGTGCCAGCAGCCCCTACCCACGGTTGAACACTGAAGCTTTCTTT. Residues: CASSPYPRLNTEAFF.

This clonotype has a count of ten or more. The V call is TRBV7-2, the J call TRBJ2-5, with 9 positions matching TRBD2. V shed 4 bases and J 0 bases; nucleotides not matched to a gene: 3. CDR3 length: 15 residues. Germline V gene lookup returns CDR1 SGHTA and CDR2 FQGNSA. DNA of the CDR3: TGTGCCAGCAGCTGGGCGGGGGGGTACCAAGAGACCCAGTACTTC. Encoded protein: CASSWAGGYQETQYF.

This clonotype was observed many times. The J gene is TRBJ1-2, the V gene TRBV12-3 or TRBV12-4; D gene unclear. The CDR3 consists of 14 residues. With 3 bases removed from V and 8 bases from J, the gap between germline ends came to 16 bases. The CDR3 DNA reads as TGTGCCAGCAGTTTTAGCGGGGTGCGTGGGGGCTACACCTTC. Amino acid sequence: CASSFSGVRGGYTF.

This chain links TRBV12-5 with TRBJ2-7; 12 positions agree with TRBD1. Germline CDR1 and CDR2: LGHNT and FRNRAP. V lost 6 bases to trimming and J lost 6 bases; unmatched junction nucleotides: 6. This CDR3 has 14 amino acids. The CDR3 DNA follows: TGTGCTAGTGGGGGGACAGGGGGCGCATCCGAGCAGTACTTC. This encodes CASGGTGGASEQYF.

The sample holds many counts of this clonotype. The chain joins TRBV6-2 or TRBV6-3 to TRBJ1-5, with D hard to call. V lost 7 bases, J lost 4 bases, and 11 bases lay in between. The CDR3 totals 13 residues. CDR1 is MNHEY and CDR2 is SVGEGT in the germline V gene. This CDR3 is CASTSWGNQPQHF. CDR3 nucleotide sequence: TGTGCCAGCACCTCGTGGGGAAATCAGCCCCAGCATTTT.

This clonotype was found many times. The rearrangement uses TRBV19 and TRBJ2-5; 7 bases map to TRBD1. The CDR3 is 14 residues long. J was trimmed by 1 base and V by 5 bases; bases with no gene match: 4. In germline, CDR1 is LNHDA, CDR2 SQIVND (reference sequence). As DNA, the CDR3 is TGTGCCAGTAGTGTAAACAGGGGCCAAGAGACCCAGTACTTC. It is translated as CASSVNRGQETQYF.

This clonotype appeared a few times. This chain joins TRBV6-1 and TRBJ1-1; D is unresolved. Germline-derived CDR1 and CDR2 are MNHNS and SASEGT. V was shortened by 5 bases and J by 0 bases, with 10 bases between the two germline ends. CDR3 length: 14 amino acids. The CDR3 DNA sequence: TGTGCCAGCAGTAAAGACGAGTTGAACACTGAAGCTTTCTTT. Translation: CASSKDELNTEAFF.

In its sample, this clonotype was seen a few times. Compared with germline, one end of the junction differs, possibly owing to a read error. The V and J genes are TRBV12-3 or TRBV12-4 and TRBJ2-5; 9 bases are shared with TRBD1. This CDR3 spans 15 amino acids. CDR3 in DNA: TGTGCCGGCAGATCCAACTGGGACAGGGAAGAGACCCAGTACTTC. Protein sequence: CAGRSNWDREETQYF.

This clonotype showed up many times. The chain has TRBV5-1 and TRBJ1-1; a weak D match, TRBD1 (5 bases). The V gene lost 1 base and the J gene lost 0 bases, with 13 bases spanning the gap. Germline V gives CDR1 SGHRS, CDR2 YFSETQ. The length of the CDR3 is 16 residues. DNA for the CDR3: TGCGCCAGCAGCTTGATTATAGGGGCAGTGAACACTGAAGCTTTCTTT. It codes for CASSLIIGAVNTEAFF.

This clonotype was observed at least ten times. V is TRBV20-1 and J is TRBJ1-6, with D perhaps TRBD1 (6 bases). Trimming stripped 5 bases from V and 7 bases from J, with 21 bases between. The CDR3 has 16 residues. Germline V lookup: CDR1 DFQATT, CDR2 SNEGSKA (reference sequence). The DNA for the CDR3 is TGCAGTGCTCTTCGTGGGACATTCAACGCCAATTCACCCCTCCACTTT. It encodes CSALRGTFNANSPLHF.

In this sample, this clonotype turned up a few times. The chain uses TRBV2 and TRBJ1-5; 8 bases match TRBD1. This CDR3 region has 15 residues. V lost 6 bases and J lost 1; bases outside the gene matches: 5. From germline, CDR1 is SNHLY and CDR2 FYNNEI. CDR3: CASSGGDRSNQPQHF. The CDR3 bases are TGTGCCAGCAGCGGGGGGGACAGGAGCAATCAGCCCCAGCATTTT. Using reference TRBV2 and TRBJ1-5 for the parts outside the CDR3, the full variable domain is EPEVTQTPSHQVTQMGQEVILRCVPISNHLYFYWYRQILGQKVEFLVSFYNNEISEKSEIFDDQFSVERPDGSNFTLKIRSTKLEDSAMYFCASSGGDRSNQPQHFGDGTRLSIL.

This clonotype was counted many times. The genes are TRBV7-8 and TRBJ2-7; possibly TRBD2 for D (5 bases). Trimming removed 2 bases at V and 3 bases at J, with 17 bases between. Germline V CDR1 and CDR2: SGHVS, FQNEAQ. This CDR3 has 16 residues. This chain's CDR3 is CASSLSVGLRIYEQYF. The CDR3 nucleotides are TGTGCCAGCAGCTTATCAGTCGGACTGAGGATCTACGAGCAGTACTTC.

This clonotype was counted at least ten times. The chain is built from TRBV4-2 and TRBJ1-1; D is undetermined. This CDR3 contains 15 residues. From germline, CDR1 is LGHNA and CDR2 YNFKEQ. V gave up 1 base and J gave up 1 base, with 10 bases separating them. The CDR3 region has the DNA TGTGCCAGCAGCCAAGTGCAAAACCCGAACACTGAAGCTTTCTTT. It codes for CASSQVQNPNTEAFF.

The chain joins TRBV7-8 to TRBJ2-5, with 9 positions matching TRBD1. Germline V gene sequence: CDR1 SGHVS, CDR2 FQNEAQ. Trimming cost V 3 bases and J 3 bases; bases outside gene matches: 5. This CDR3 region has 15 residues. The CDR3 is CASSLGQGLKETQYF. The CDR3 DNA reads TGTGCCAGCAGCTTGGGACAGGGCCTTAAAGAGACCCAGTACTTC.